This entry lists 18 T cell receptor beta chains sequenced from one sample in a study of blood T cell repertoires in COVID-19. TCRdb's copy holds only in-frame clones and misses some; the assay was immunoSEQ multiplex PCR. This table holds more than 70,000 clones, less than 85% found once. Input material: peripheral blood. All receptors come from a woman between 65 and 79 years old with acute or convalescent COVID-19.

The CDR3 sequence: CASRRLAGEGNEQFF. DNA for the CDR3: TGTGCCAGCAGGAGACTAGCGGGAGAGGGTAATGAGCAGTTCTTC. The genes are TRBV27 and TRBJ2-1; 12 positions match TRBD2. With 6 bases clipped from V and 7 bases from J, the junction kept 7 bases outside the gene matches. The CDR3 contains 15 residues. The germline CDR1 and CDR2 sequences are MNHEY and SMNVEV (reference sequence).

On this clone: Other DNA sequences in the same sample also yield this CDR3. The chain links TRBV20-1 to TRBJ1-1; D unclear. Germline values: CDR1 DFQATT, CDR2 SNEGSKA (reference sequence). The CDR3 is 11 residues long. V was cut by 6 bases and J by 4 bases, with 9 bases left in between. The CDR3 loop is CSARGPTEAFF. DNA for the CDR3: TGCAGTGCCCGCGGTCCCACTGAAGCTTTCTTT.

The gene calls are TRBV7-2 and TRBJ2-1; D possibly corresponds to TRBD1 (5 bases). There are 15 residues in the CDR3. CDR1 SGHTA and CDR2 FQGNSA come from the germline V gene. Trimming stripped 1 base from V and 4 bases from J, with 11 bases between. The CDR3 is CASSLVPGAYNEQFF. CDR3 DNA sequence: TGTGCCAGCAGCTTAGTGCCTGGGGCTTACAATGAGCAGTTCTTC.

This rearrangement joins TRBV11-2 to TRBJ2-7; 9 positions agree with TRBD2. V lost 5 bases and J lost 3; bases outside the gene matches: 8. The CDR3 contains 15 residues. Germline CDR1 SGHAT, CDR2 FQNNGV. CDR3 in DNA: TGTGCCAGCAGCCCCCTGACTAGCGGCTTCTACGAGCAGTACTTC. Its protein is CASSPLTSGFYEQYF.

The chain employs TRBV19 and TRBJ2-1; 14 bases map to TRBD2. Germline CDR1 reads LNHDA; CDR2 reads SQIVND (reference sequence). The CDR3 contains 17 residues. J gave up 5 bases and V 2 bases, and 5 bases lay outside the gene matches. In DNA, the CDR3 is TGTGCCAGTAGTATATTGGGACTAGCGGGAGCCCACAATGAGCAGTTCTTC. Its translation is CASSILGLAGAHNEQFF.

This clone was counted between two and nine times. The CDR3 spells CAWSTGWGDTQYF. The CDR3 bases are TGTGCCTGGAGTACAGGGTGGGGAGATACGCAGTATTTT. The chain couples TRBV30 to TRBJ2-3; D may be TRBD1 (6 bases). The CDR3 runs to 13 residues. Germline CDR1 reads GTSNPN; CDR2 reads SVGIG (reference sequence). Trimming shortened V by 2 bases and J by 5 bases, and 11 bases separated the two germline ends.

There are a few counts of this clone. The chain has TRBV18 and TRBJ1-1, with 9 bases aligning to TRBD1. The CDR3 runs to 14 residues. Germline V gene sequence: CDR1 KGHSH, CDR2 LQKENI. V dropped 4 bases and J dropped 4; count of bases not matched to a gene: 4. CDR3: CASSLGQGSTEAFF. The DNA for the CDR3 is TGTGCCAGCTCACTAGGACAGGGGAGCACTGAAGCTTTCTTT.

The V and J genes are TRBV7-6 and TRBJ1-1; 8 positions agree with TRBD1. Germline V lookup: CDR1 SGHVS, CDR2 FNYEAQ. The CDR3 runs to 14 residues. The V segment lost 2 bases and the J segment 2 bases; nucleotides outside the gene matches: 1. CDR3 bases: TGTGCCAGCAGCTTACAGGGGGCCAACACTGAAGCTTTCTTT. As protein: CASSLQGANTEAFF.

This sequence joins TRBV29-1 and TRBJ2-3; perhaps TRBD2 as D (5 bases). V was shortened by 6 bases and J by 0 bases, with 7 bases between the two germline ends. The germline gives CDR1 SQVTM, CDR2 ANQGSEA. The CDR3 is made up of 12 amino acids. The CDR3 coding sequence is TGCAGCGTGAGGACTAGCACAGATACGCAGTATTTT. Translation gives CSVRTSTDTQYF.

The chain recombines TRBV15 with TRBJ1-2, with unresolved D. This CDR3 region has 13 residues. Germline values: CDR1 LNHNV, CDR2 YYDKDF (reference sequence). The V gene lost 4 bases and the J gene lost 7 bases, with 13 bases spanning the gap. This CDR3 is CATSTGTGFGYTF. CDR3 DNA: TGTGCCACCAGCACCGGAACGGGGTTTGGCTACACCTTC. Variable domain in full (rest from reference TRBV15 and TRBJ1-2): DAMVIQNPRYQVTQFGKPVTLSCSQTLNHNVMYWYQQKSSQAPKLLFHYYDKDFNNEADTPDNFQSRRPNTSFCFLDIRSPGLGDTAMYLCATSTGTGFGYTFGSGTRLTVV.

The rearrangement uses TRBV7-9 and TRBJ1-2; tentative D call: TRBD1 (6 bases). CDR3 size: 14 residues. CDR1 and CDR2 from the germline V gene are SEHNR and FQNEAQ (reference sequence). V was shortened by 1 base and J by 4 bases, with 10 bases between the two germline ends. Here the CDR3 reads CASSLGRGAYGYTF. CDR3 nucleotide sequence: TGTGCCAGCAGCTTAGGCAGGGGAGCCTATGGCTACACCTTC.

The chain joins TRBV4-1 to TRBJ2-1; 11 bases line up with TRBD1. The CDR3 consists of 15 residues. V trimming: 5 bases; J trimming: 6 bases; junction bases outside the gene matches: 6. From germline, CDR1 is MGHRA and CDR2 YSYEKL. The CDR3 DNA reads TGCGCCAGCAGCTCCGGGACAGGGGGATCCAATGAGCAGTTCTTC. This translates into CASSSGTGGSNEQFF.

J is TRBJ2-7 and V is TRBV29-1; 9 bases agree with TRBD1. Germline V lookup: CDR1 SQVTM, CDR2 ANQGSEA. Trimming took 6 bases from V and 0 from J; bases not matched to a gene: 6. The CDR3 contains 14 residues. CDR3 nucleotide sequence: TGCAGCGTCGCTGGACAGGGGACCTCCTACGAGCAGTACTTC. It is translated as CSVAGQGTSYEQYF.

This clone was seen a single time. The V gene is TRBV6-6, the J gene TRBJ1-5; D might be TRBD1 (6 bases). Germline assignment: CDR1 MNHNY and CDR2 SVGAGI (reference sequence). V was clipped by 7 bases and J by 6 bases, with 13 bases between them. There are 13 residues in the CDR3. DNA of the CDR3: TGTGCCAGCAATCCAGGGGTTACTCAGCCCCAGCATTTT. It yields the protein CASNPGVTQPQHF.

The rearrangement uses TRBV6-5 and TRBJ2-5; a possible D gene is TRBD1 (5 bases). The CDR3 is 13 amino acids. Trimming left V 6 bases short and J 7 bases short, with 15 bases between. The germline V gene has CDR1 MNHEY and CDR2 SVGAGI. This CDR3 reads CASRGQPFGTQYF. In nucleotides, the CDR3 is TGTGCCAGCAGGGGGCAACCTTTCGGGACCCAGTACTTC.

The V and J genes are TRBV27 and TRBJ1-1; 7 positions match TRBD1. The CDR3 has 14 residues. The germline V gene has CDR1 MNHEY and CDR2 SMNVEV (reference sequence). The V segment lost 3 bases and the J segment 3 bases; nucleotides outside the gene matches: 4. Here the CDR3 reads CASSFVQGDTEAFF. The CDR3 DNA is TGTGCCAGCAGTTTCGTCCAGGGGGACACTGAAGCTTTCTTT.

This clone has more than one count but fewer than ten. Here the CDR3 reads CASSSNRDRPYF. DNA for the CDR3: TGTGCCAGCAGTTCTAACCGGGACAGGCCATATTTT. This chain uses TRBV28 with TRBJ1-3; TRBD1 aligns across 8 bases. This CDR3 has 12 residues. V shed 4 bases, J shed 15 bases, and the junction held 8 bases outside the gene matches. Germline V gene data show CDR1 as MDHEN and CDR2 as SYDVKM.

V gene TRBV9 combines with J gene TRBJ2-2; D may be TRBD2 (5 bases). CDR3 length: 15 residues. CDR1 is SGDLS and CDR2 is YYNGEE in the germline V gene. Trimming cost V 4 bases and J 0 bases, with 10 bases left between them. The CDR3 DNA reads TGTGCCAGCAGCTATGGACTTACGAACACCGGGGAGCTGTTTTTT. This codes for CASSYGLTNTGELFF.